This TCR beta chain was captured by sequencing in a study of cytomegalovirus exposure and HLA in healthy donors. General study results and limits: V- and J-gene trimming of TCR beta was linked (in a later analysis) to a missense DCLRE1C variant.

As regards this clone: No antigen is known for it.

From germline, CDR1 is MNHNS and CDR2 SASEGT. With V trimmed by 6 bases and J by 9 bases, 8 bases remained unmatched. The CDR3 extends over 14 amino acids. The PCR contained 60 Vbeta and 13 Jbeta primers. Only in-frame clones appear in the TCRdb table, and some are missing; sequencing was by immunoSEQ multiplex PCR. Altogether more than 110,000 clones are present, about three quarters being singletons, with the ten largest covering approximately 1.8%. The rearrangement links TRBV6-1 to TRBJ2-1, with 10 nucleotides matching TRBD2. The sequence was collected from a woman younger than 45 in good health and CMV-seronegative. The sequencing input was PBMCs. CDR3 amino acids: CASSTGVAGGEQFF. The CDR3 DNA follows: TGTGCCAGCAGCACAGGGGTAGCGGGGGGTGAGCAGTTCTTC.